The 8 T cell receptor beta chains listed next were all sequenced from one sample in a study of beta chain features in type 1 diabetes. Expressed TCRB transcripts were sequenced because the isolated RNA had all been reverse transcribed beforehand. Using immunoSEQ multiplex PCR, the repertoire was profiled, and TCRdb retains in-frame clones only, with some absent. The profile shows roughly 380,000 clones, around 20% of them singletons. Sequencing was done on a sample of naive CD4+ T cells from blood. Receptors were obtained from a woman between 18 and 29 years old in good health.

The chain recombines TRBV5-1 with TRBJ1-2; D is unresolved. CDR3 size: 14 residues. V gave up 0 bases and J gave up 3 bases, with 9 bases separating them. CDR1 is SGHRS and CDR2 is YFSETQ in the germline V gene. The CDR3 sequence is CASSLASDYYGYTF. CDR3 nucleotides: TGCGCCAGCAGCTTGGCGTCAGATTACTATGGCTACACCTTC.

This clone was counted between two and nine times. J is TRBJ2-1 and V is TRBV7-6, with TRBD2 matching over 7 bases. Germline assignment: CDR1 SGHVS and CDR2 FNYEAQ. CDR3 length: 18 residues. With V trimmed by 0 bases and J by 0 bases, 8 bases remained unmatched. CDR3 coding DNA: TGTGCCAGCAGCTTAGCGGCGACACGGGGGGACTCCTACAATGAGCAGTTCTTC. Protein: CASSLAATRGDSYNEQFF.

CDR3 bases: TGTGCCAGCAGCTTAAACGGACAGGGAAATGAAAAACTGTTTTTT. This codes for CASSLNGQGNEKLFF. The rearrangement uses TRBV7-2 and TRBJ1-4; TRBD1 matches at 8 bases. The CDR3 is 15 amino acids. Losses at the gene ends were 2 bases for V and 5 bases for J; bases not matched to a gene: 4. The germline CDR1 and CDR2 sequences are SGHTA and FQGNSA.

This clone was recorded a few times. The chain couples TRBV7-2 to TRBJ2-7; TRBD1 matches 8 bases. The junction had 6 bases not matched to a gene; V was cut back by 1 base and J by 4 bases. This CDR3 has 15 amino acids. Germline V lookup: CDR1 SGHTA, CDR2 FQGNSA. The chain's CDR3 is CASSLGTGNAYEQYF. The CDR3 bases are TGTGCCAGCAGCTTAGGGACAGGGAATGCGTACGAGCAGTACTTC.

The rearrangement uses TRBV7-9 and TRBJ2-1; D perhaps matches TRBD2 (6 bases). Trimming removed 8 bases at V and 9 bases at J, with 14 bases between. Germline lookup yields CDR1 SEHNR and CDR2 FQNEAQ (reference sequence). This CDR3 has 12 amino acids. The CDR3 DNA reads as TGTGCCAGCCCAGCGGCAGCGGGTGAGCAGTTCTTC. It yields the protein CASPAAAGEQFF.

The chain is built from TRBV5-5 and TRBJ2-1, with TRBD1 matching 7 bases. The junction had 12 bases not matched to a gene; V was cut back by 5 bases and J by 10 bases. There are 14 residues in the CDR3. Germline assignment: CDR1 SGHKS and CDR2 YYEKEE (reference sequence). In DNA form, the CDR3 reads TGTGCCAGCAGACCGGGACAGTCCCGCTACGAGCAGTTCTTC. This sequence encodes CASRPGQSRYEQFF.

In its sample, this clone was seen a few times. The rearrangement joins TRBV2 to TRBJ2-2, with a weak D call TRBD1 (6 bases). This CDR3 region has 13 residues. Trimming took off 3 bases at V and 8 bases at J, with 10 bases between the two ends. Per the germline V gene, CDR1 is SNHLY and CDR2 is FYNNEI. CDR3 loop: CASSDQGTGELFF. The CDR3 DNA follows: TGTGCCAGCAGTGATCAGGGGACAGGGGAGCTGTTTTTT.

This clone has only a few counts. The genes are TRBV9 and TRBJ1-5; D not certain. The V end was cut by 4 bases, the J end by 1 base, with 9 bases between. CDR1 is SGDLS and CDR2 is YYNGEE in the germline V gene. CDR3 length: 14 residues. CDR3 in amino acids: CASSTGSSNQPQHF. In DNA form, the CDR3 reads TGTGCCAGCAGCACCGGTTCGAGCAATCAGCCCCAGCATTTT.